This TCR beta chain was sequenced in a study of T cell responses to AZD1222 COVID-19 vaccine. Germline values: CDR1 LNHDA, CDR2 SQIVND (reference sequence). V was trimmed by 4 bases and J by 3 bases, leaving 11 bases between them. The CDR3 covers 14 residues. The data were produced by immunoSEQ multiplex PCR, yet TCRdb's version contains in-frame clones alone and is incomplete. The table includes about 120,000 clones, 70% to 90% detected once. This sequence joins TRBV19 and TRBJ2-3; D is undetermined. The clonotype comes from an adult in good health. Sequencing used peripheral blood, obtained on day 0 of AZD1222 vaccination. Here the CDR3 reads CASSKPGGTDTQYF. The CDR3 DNA reads as TGTGCCAGTAGTAAACCGGGTGGGACAGATACGCAGTATTTT.